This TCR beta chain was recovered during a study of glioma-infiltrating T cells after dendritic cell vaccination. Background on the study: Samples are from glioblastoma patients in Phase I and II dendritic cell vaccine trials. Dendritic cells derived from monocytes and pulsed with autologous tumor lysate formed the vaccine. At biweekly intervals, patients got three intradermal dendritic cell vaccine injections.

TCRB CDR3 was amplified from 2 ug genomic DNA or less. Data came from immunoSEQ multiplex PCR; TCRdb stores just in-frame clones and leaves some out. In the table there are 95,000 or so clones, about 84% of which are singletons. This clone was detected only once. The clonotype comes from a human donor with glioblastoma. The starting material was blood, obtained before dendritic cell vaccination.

The CDR3 sequence is CASSPVAVSSGNTIYF. As DNA, the CDR3 is TGTGCCAGCTCACCAGTGGCAGTAAGCTCTGGAAACACCATATATTTT. The gene calls are TRBV18 and TRBJ1-3, with D unresolved. The CDR3 has 16 residues. The V end was cut by 2 bases, the J end by 0 bases, with 11 bases between. The germline CDR1 and CDR2 sequences are KGHSH and LQKENI.